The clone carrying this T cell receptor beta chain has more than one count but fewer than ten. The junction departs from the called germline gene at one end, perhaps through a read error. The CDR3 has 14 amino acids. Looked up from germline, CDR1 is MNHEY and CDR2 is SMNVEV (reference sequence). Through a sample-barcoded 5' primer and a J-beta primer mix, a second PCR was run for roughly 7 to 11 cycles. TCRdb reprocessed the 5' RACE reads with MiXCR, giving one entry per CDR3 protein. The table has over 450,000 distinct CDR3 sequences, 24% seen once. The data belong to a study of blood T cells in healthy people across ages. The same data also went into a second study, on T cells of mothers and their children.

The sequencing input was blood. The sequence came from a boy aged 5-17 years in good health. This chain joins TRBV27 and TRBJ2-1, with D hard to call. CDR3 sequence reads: CASSEDGYYDEQFF. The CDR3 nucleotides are TGTGCCAGTTCTGAGGACGGATACTACGATGAGCAGTTCTTC.